This T cell receptor (beta chain) was recovered during a study of T cell repertoires in cytomegalovirus infection. Study at large: Through public TCR beta signatures, both CMV infection and matching HLA type were indicated.

This clonotype has at least ten counts. The antigen is unknown. TCRdb reprocessed the reads via MiXCR and lists one record per CDR3 protein. The sample shows roughly 230,000 distinct CDR3 sequences, 15% to 20% of them seen only once. Regarding the study as a whole: Cumulative public TCR beta family frequency identified carriers of CMV plus the relevant HLA. HLA-C-restricted CMV clonotypes gave the most frequent clonotype in two of eight donors.

V shed 3 bases, J shed 4 bases, and the junction held 7 bases outside the gene matches. This CDR3 has 17 amino acids. The material sequenced was CD8+ T cells from PBMCs. This TCR derives from a human donor in good health (CMV status not recorded). Some clones in this sample may be carry-over from other donors' samples. This chain links TRBV12-3 or TRBV12-4 with TRBJ2-1, with TRBD2 identical over 12 bases. This CDR3 reads CASSLEVTSGGYNEQFF. The CDR3 DNA sequence: TGTGCCAGCAGTTTGGAGGTGACTAGCGGGGGTTACAATGAGCAGTTCTTC.